Presented here are 25 T cell receptor beta chains from one specimen sequenced in a study of blood T cell repertoires in COVID-19 (TCRdb year 2020). The library was prepared using the immunoSEQ multiplex PCR assay. TCRdb re-hosts the immuneACCESS table, in-frame sequences only. Its copies lack some clones; in the studies checked, an unresolved V gene accounts for under half of them, and the cause for the rest is not known. The table for this sample lists some 110,000 clones; 75% to 85% of them were counted only once. The ten largest clones represent about 5% of the sample. Source material: peripheral blood. The source of these receptors is a man between 60 and 75 years old with acute or convalescent COVID-19.

This rearrangement joins TRBV12-3 or TRBV12-4 to TRBJ1-1; TRBD1 might be the D (5 bases). The CDR3 has 12 amino acids. V lost 2 bases to trimming and J lost 10 bases, with 11 bases between them. CDR3 sequence (DNA): TGTGCCAGCAGTTTAAGACAGACGAGAGCTTTCTTT. Translated: CASSLRQTRAFF.

J is TRBJ1-3 and V is TRBV7-6; weak D call: TRBD1 (5 bases). The V gene's germline CDR1 is SGHVS and CDR2 FNYEAQ. The CDR3 has 15 amino acids. Trimming stripped 3 bases from V and 2 bases from J, with 11 bases between. Written as DNA, the CDR3 is TGTGCCAGCAGCTTTTATGGGGGGACTGGAAACACCATATATTTT. This codes for CASSFYGGTGNTIYF.

This clone rates as medium-sized. The CDR3 loop reads CASSLTATGELFF. CDR3 coding DNA: TGTGCCAGCAGCCTTACTGCCACCGGGGAGCTGTTTTTT. This chain uses TRBV28 with TRBJ2-2, with D unresolved. The V gene's germline CDR1 is MDHEN and CDR2 SYDVKM. Trimming took 6 bases from V and 4 from J, leaving 9 bases between them. This CDR3 is 13 amino acids long.

The chain links TRBV5-1 to TRBJ2-5; D possibly corresponds to TRBD2 (5 bases). Germline V gene data show CDR1 as SGHRS and CDR2 as YFSETQ. The V end was cut by 0 bases, the J end by 5 bases, with 14 bases between. This CDR3 is 15 amino acids long. CDR3 amino acids: CASSLDLAPGETQYF. CDR3 coding DNA: TGCGCCAGCAGCTTGGATCTAGCTCCTGGCGAGACCCAGTACTTC.

The chain has TRBV7-2 and TRBJ2-5; 7 nucleotides match TRBD2. V shed 1 base, J shed 5 bases, and the junction held 1 base outside the gene matches. There are 13 residues in the CDR3. CDR1 and CDR2 (germline): SGHTA, FQGNSA. The CDR3 coding sequence is TGTGCCAGCAGCTTAGGCGGGAGTGAGACCCAGTACTTC. It encodes CASSLGGSETQYF.

This clone has only one observation. The chain joins TRBV3-1 (or the pseudogene TRBV3-2) to TRBJ2-7; no reliable D call. This CDR3 has 15 amino acids. Trimming took 6 bases from V and 0 from J, leaving 15 bases between them. Germline values: CDR1 LGHDT, CDR2 YNNKEL (reference sequence). The CDR3 sequence: CASSQNWAGSYEQYF. DNA of the CDR3: TGTGCCAGCAGTCAAAACTGGGCCGGCTCCTACGAGCAGTACTTC.

The CDR3 here is CASSQTHQETQYF. Written as DNA, the CDR3 is TGTGCCAGCAGCCAGACTCACCAAGAGACCCAGTACTTC. This chain connects TRBV3-1 (or the pseudogene TRBV3-2) to TRBJ2-5; D not certain. The CDR3 loop spans 13 amino acids. Germline lookup yields CDR1 LGHDT and CDR2 YNNKEL (reference sequence). The V end lost 3 bases, the J end lost 0 bases, and 5 bases lay between the germline ends.

This clone has a single count. This rearrangement joins TRBV3-1 (or the pseudogene TRBV3-2) to TRBJ2-1, with 10 positions matching TRBD2. The V and J ends lost 5 bases and 6 bases, in that order; junction bases with no gene match: 7. There are 15 residues in the CDR3. The germline gives CDR1 LGHDT, CDR2 YNNKEL (reference sequence). The CDR3 DNA follows: TGTGCCAGCAGCGTTCTAGCGGGAGAATTCAATGAGCAGTTCTTC. This translates into CASSVLAGEFNEQFF.

The chain recombines TRBV28 with TRBJ2-7, with 10 bases that match TRBD1. Per germline, CDR1 MDHEN and CDR2 SYDVKM. CDR3 length: 14 residues. V shed 6 bases and J 0 bases; nucleotides not matched to a gene: 2. CDR3 in DNA: TGTGCCAGCAGGGGACAGGGGATCTCCTACGAGCAGTACTTC. It specifies CASRGQGISYEQYF.

The chain carries TRBV14 and TRBJ2-1, with D unresolved. Germline values: CDR1 SGHDN, CDR2 FVKESK. The CDR3 extends over 13 amino acids. Deletions cut 0 bases from V and 8 bases from J, with 8 bases between. The CDR3 protein is CASSQDTVYEQFF. The CDR3 nucleotides read TGTGCCAGCAGCCAAGATACGGTCTATGAGCAGTTCTTC.

This clone has only a few counts. The genes are TRBV19 and TRBJ2-2, with D uncertain. V was clipped by 5 bases and J by 6 bases, with 7 bases between them. CDR1 is LNHDA and CDR2 is SQIVND in the germline V gene (reference sequence). The CDR3 loop spans 12 amino acids. CDR3 sequence reads: CASSGAAGELFF. CDR3 DNA: TGTGCCAGTAGTGGTGCGGCCGGGGAGCTGTTTTTT.

Only a few counts were recorded for this clone. This chain joins TRBV29-1 and TRBJ1-2; TRBD1 might be the D (6 bases). The germline gives CDR1 SQVTM, CDR2 ANQGSEA. This CDR3 comprises 12 residues. Trimming removed 6 bases at V and 2 bases at J, with 10 bases between. CDR3 protein: CSVWTENYGYTF. CDR3 DNA: TGCAGCGTCTGGACAGAGAACTATGGCTACACCTTC.

In its sample, this clone was seen a few times. This chain links TRBV6-2 or TRBV6-3 with TRBJ2-1; 7 bases fit TRBD2. Germline CDR1 MNHEY, CDR2 SVGEGT. Trimming at V came to 2 bases and at J to 2 bases, leaving 6 bases not matched to a gene. This CDR3 is built from 16 residues. As DNA, the CDR3 is TGTGCCAGCAGTTACGGGCAGGGAGGGACCTACAATGAGCAGTTCTTC. As protein: CASSYGQGGTYNEQFF.

The chain has TRBV7-2 and TRBJ1-5, with 8 bases that match TRBD1. CDR3 size: 15 residues. Unmatched junction bases numbered 3, after V lost 5 bases and J lost 0 bases. CDR1 and CDR2 from the germline V gene are SGHTA and FQGNSA. Here the CDR3 reads CASSLQGGSNQPQHF. DNA of the CDR3: TGTGCCAGCAGCCTACAGGGGGGTAGCAATCAGCCCCAGCATTTT.

The chain couples TRBV7-2 to TRBJ2-1; a possible D gene is TRBD1 (6 bases). Trimming took 5 bases from V and 2 from J, leaving 13 bases between them. The CDR3 spans 15 residues. Germline V gene lookup returns CDR1 SGHTA and CDR2 FQGNSA. Here the CDR3 DNA reads TGTGCCAGCAGCCTAACGGACAGAACCTACAATGAGCAGTTCTTC. This gives the protein CASSLTDRTYNEQFF.

This sequence joins TRBV28 and TRBJ2-7, with 7 nucleotides matching TRBD1. The CDR3 is 15 residues long. Germline V CDR1 and CDR2: MDHEN, SYDVKM. Unmatched junction bases numbered 12, after V lost 6 bases and J lost 4 bases. The DNA of the CDR3 is TGTGCCAGCAGCCAGAACAGGGGTTGGCGGTACGAGCAGTACTTC. Protein sequence: CASSQNRGWRYEQYF.

The chain couples TRBV29-1 to TRBJ1-5; TRBD1 is a possible D gene (6 bases). Between the trimmed V and J ends, which lost 5 bases and 2 bases, there was a span of 13 bases. CDR3 length: 14 amino acids. Looked up from germline, CDR1 is SQVTM and CDR2 is ANQGSEA. The CDR3, as DNA: TGCAGCGTTCAAGGGGGAGTGGGCAATCAGCCCCAGCATTTT. Translation: CSVQGGVGNQPQHF.

V and J are TRBV7-6 and TRBJ2-2; D is perhaps TRBD1 (6 bases). From germline, CDR1 is SGHVS and CDR2 FNYEAQ. V shed 5 bases and J shed 1 base, with 8 bases lying between them. The CDR3 covers 14 residues. The CDR3 DNA sequence: TGTGCCAGCAGCACGGGACAGAACACCGGGGAGCTGTTTTTT. Translated: CASSTGQNTGELFF.

This clone was counted once. The J gene is TRBJ2-7, the V gene TRBV7-2; 7 bases are shared with TRBD1. Germline CDR1 reads SGHTA; CDR2 reads FQGNSA. The CDR3 is made up of 13 amino acids. V lost 4 bases, J lost 3 bases, and 3 bases stayed unmatched. CDR3 residues: CASSSQGLYEQYF. The CDR3 bases are TGTGCCAGCAGCTCACAGGGGCTCTACGAGCAGTACTTC.

This clone occurred once. The DNA of the CDR3 is TGTGCCAGCAGCCAAGTCGATCAGCCCCAGCATTTT. As protein: CASSQVDQPQHF. V gene TRBV3-1 (or the pseudogene TRBV3-2) combines with J gene TRBJ1-5; no reliable D call. V was cut by 1 base and J by 5 bases, with 3 bases left in between. The CDR3 extends over 12 amino acids. Germline CDR1 reads LGHDT; CDR2 reads YNNKEL (reference sequence).

V and J are TRBV10-3 and TRBJ1-4, with a weak D call TRBD1 (5 bases). V lost 5 bases and J 4 bases, leaving 11 bases between the germline ends. In germline, CDR1 is ENHRY, CDR2 SYGVKD. The CDR3 is made up of 14 amino acids. The CDR3 reads CAISPGLSNEKLFF. The CDR3 nucleotides are TGTGCCATCAGTCCGGGACTGAGTAATGAAAAACTGTTTTTT.

The chain carries TRBV3-1 (or the pseudogene TRBV3-2) and TRBJ1-6, with D maybe TRBD1 (6 bases). Per germline, CDR1 LGHDT and CDR2 YNNKEL (reference sequence). The V end lost 4 bases, the J end lost 7 bases, and 11 bases lay between the germline ends. The CDR3 has 14 amino acids. The CDR3 DNA sequence: TGTGCCAGCAGCCGGGGGGGCGGCAATTCACCCCTCCACTTT. It translates to CASSRGGGNSPLHF.

The genes are TRBV11-3 and TRBJ2-7; 7 bases agree with TRBD1. From germline, CDR1 is SGHNT and CDR2 YENEEA. The CDR3 loop spans 15 amino acids. V was pared by 3 bases and J by 0 bases, with 5 bases of the junction left unmatched. The CDR3 loop is CASSFQQGSSYEQYF. The CDR3 DNA is TGTGCCAGCAGCTTCCAACAGGGGAGCTCCTACGAGCAGTACTTC. The full variable domain, completed using reference TRBV11-3 and TRBJ2-7, is EAGVVQSPRYKIIEKKQPVAFWCNPISGHNTLYWYLQNLGQGPELLIRYENEEAVDDSQLPKDRFSAERLKGVDSTLKIQPAELGDSAVYLCASSFQQGSSYEQYFGPGTRLTVT.

The chain carries TRBV19 and TRBJ1-2, with TRBD1 matching 8 bases. V shed 10 bases and J 6 bases; nucleotides not matched to a gene: 10. CDR3 length: 13 residues. The germline V gene encodes CDR1 LNHDA and CDR2 SQIVND (reference sequence). The CDR3 DNA reads as TGTGCCACAAAAACCGGGACAGGAGATGGCTACACCTTC. It yields the protein CATKTGTGDGYTF.

The rearrangement joins TRBV7-9 to TRBJ1-1; no clear D gene. The V end lost 2 bases, the J end lost 6 bases, and 13 bases lay between the germline ends. The CDR3 has 14 residues. Per germline, CDR1 SEHNR and CDR2 FQNEAQ (reference sequence). CDR3 DNA: TGTGCCAGCAGCTTAAGCGGCCAGCGGTCTGAAGCTTTCTTT. Translating gives CASSLSGQRSEAFF.